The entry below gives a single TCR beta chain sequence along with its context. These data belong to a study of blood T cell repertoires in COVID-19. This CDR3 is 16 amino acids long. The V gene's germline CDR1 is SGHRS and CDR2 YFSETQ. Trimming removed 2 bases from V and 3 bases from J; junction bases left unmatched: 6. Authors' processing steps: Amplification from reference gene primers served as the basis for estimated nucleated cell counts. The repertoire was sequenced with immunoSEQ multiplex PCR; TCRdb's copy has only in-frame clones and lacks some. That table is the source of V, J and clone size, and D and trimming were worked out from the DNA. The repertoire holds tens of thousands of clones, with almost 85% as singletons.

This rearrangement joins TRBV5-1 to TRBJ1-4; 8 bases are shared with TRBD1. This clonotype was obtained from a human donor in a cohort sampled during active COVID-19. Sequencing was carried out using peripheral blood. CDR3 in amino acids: CASSFGRGLANEKLFF. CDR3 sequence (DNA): TGCGCCAGCAGCTTCGGCAGGGGGCTCGCTAATGAAAAACTGTTTTTT. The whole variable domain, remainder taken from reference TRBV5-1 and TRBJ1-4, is KAGVTQTPRYLIKTRGQQVTLSCSPISGHRSVSWYQQTPGQGLQFLFEYFSETQRNKGNFPGRFSGRQFSNSRSEMNVSTLELGDSALYLCASSFGRGLANEKLFFGSGTQLSVL.